This T cell receptor (beta chain) was captured by sequencing in a study of cytomegalovirus exposure and HLA in healthy donors. Notes on the study in general: In an earlier analysis, about 87% or about 30%: the productive usage of most TCR beta V segments. Reportedly, diagnosis of cytomegalovirus status by the classifier showed high specificity and sensitivity. Among TCR beta chains of equal frequency, HLA-associated ones were more clonally expanded in a later analysis.

All the people who gave samples were healthy bone marrow donors. With regard to this clone: Its specificity is not known.

With 60 Vbeta and 13 Jbeta primers, the PCR was carried out. Clones were read by immunoSEQ multiplex PCR, and TCRdb kept only the in-frame ones, dropping some. The repertoire includes 120,000 or so clones, 81% of them detected once, and about 1.8% sits in the top ten. Trimming at V came to 7 bases and at J to 7 bases, leaving 9 bases not matched to a gene. The V gene's germline CDR1 is MNHNY and CDR2 SVGAGI (reference sequence). This CDR3 contains 14 residues. The sequenced sample was PBMCs. The receptor comes from a man younger than 30 in good health and CMV-seronegative. The V gene is TRBV6-6, the J gene TRBJ1-4, with 7 bases that match TRBD1. Here the CDR3 DNA reads TGTGCCAGCACTTTGAGACAGGGTGTTGAAAAACTGTTTTTT. This sequence encodes CASTLRQGVEKLFF.